The 14 T cell receptor beta chains below come from one sample, sequenced in a study of blood T cell repertoires in COVID-19 (dated by TCRdb to 2020 to 2022). The library was obtained by the immunoSEQ multiplex PCR assay. TCRdb stores this immuneACCESS table with in-frame sequences only. Part of the clones is absent; in the studies checked, under half of the shortfall reflects unresolved V genes, and no reason is known for the rest. This sample is represented by about 250,000 clones; about 90% of them were singletons. Under 1.5% of the sample is in the top ten clones. Material: peripheral blood. The receptors come from a man older than 75 with acute or convalescent COVID-19.

V and J are TRBV4-3 and TRBJ2-2, with 7 bases fitting TRBD2. The CDR3 has 17 amino acids. Unmatched junction bases numbered 6, after V lost 1 base and J lost 1 base. Per the germline V gene, CDR1 is LGHNA and CDR2 is YSLEER. The CDR3 nucleotides read TGCGCCAGCAGCCAAGGTCTCCAGCGGGGGAACACCGGGGAGCTGTTTTTT. It is translated as CASSQGLQRGNTGELFF.

The table lists this clone with a count of one. V and J are TRBV9 and TRBJ1-4, with 8 bases matching TRBD1. Germline assignment: CDR1 SGDLS and CDR2 YYNGEE. The CDR3 is 19 amino acids. With V trimmed by 0 bases and J by 7 bases, 17 bases remained unmatched. The CDR3 here is CASSVGDRPPGRGGEKLFF. CDR3 DNA: TGTGCCAGCAGCGTAGGGGACAGGCCACCCGGGCGCGGAGGTGAAAAACTGTTTTTT.

This clone was counted a single time. The chain has TRBV7-3 and TRBJ2-5, with 12 bases lining up with TRBD2. The germline CDR1 and CDR2 sequences are SGHTA and FQGTGA. The CDR3 consists of 14 residues. V gave up 6 bases and J gave up 3 bases; unmatched junction bases: 2. Written as DNA, the CDR3 is TGTGCCAGCAGTCTAGCGGGAGGGGAAGAGACCCAGTACTTC. Translated: CASSLAGGEETQYF. Full variable domain (remainder filled in from reference TRBV7-3 and TRBJ2-5): GAGVSQTPSNKVTEKGKYVELRCDPISGHTALYWYRQSLGQGPEFLIYFQGTGAADDSGLPNDRFFAVRPEGSVSTLKIQRTERGDSAVYLCASSLAGGEETQYFGPGTRLLVL.

This chain joins TRBV7-2 and TRBJ1-4, with D possibly matching TRBD1 (5 bases). The V end lost 3 bases, the J end lost 3 bases, and 11 bases lay between the germline ends. CDR1 is SGHTA and CDR2 is FQGNSA in the germline V gene. CDR3 length: 15 residues. The CDR3, as DNA: TGTGCCAGCAGCTTGGGAGGGGAGTCTAATGAAAAACTGTTTTTT. The encoded protein is CASSLGGESNEKLFF.

The sample holds a few counts of this clone. The same CDR3 is also encoded by other DNA sequences in this sample. The genes are TRBV5-1 and TRBJ2-3; D may be TRBD1 (5 bases). CDR1 and CDR2 from the germline V gene are SGHRS and YFSETQ. Trimming stripped 0 bases from V and 0 bases from J, with 5 bases between. The CDR3 is 14 residues long. Here the CDR3 reads CASSLGQSTDTQYF. The CDR3 nucleotides are TGCGCCAGCAGCTTGGGACAGAGCACAGATACGCAGTATTTT.

The V call is TRBV10-3, the J call TRBJ2-3; TRBD2 matches at 14 bases. Germline-derived CDR1 and CDR2 are ENHRY and SYGVKD. The V and J ends lost 3 bases and 2 bases, in that order; junction bases with no gene match: 7. The CDR3 has 18 amino acids. The CDR3 DNA reads TGTGCCATCAGTGACACCGGACTAGCGGGAGGTCCCACAGATACGCAGTATTTT. It translates to CAISDTGLAGGPTDTQYF.

The V call is TRBV5-1, the J call TRBJ2-1; TRBD2 agrees at 10 bases. This CDR3 contains 15 residues. Trimming at V came to 2 bases and at J to 5 bases, leaving 4 bases not matched to a gene. Germline assignment: CDR1 SGHRS and CDR2 YFSETQ. The CDR3 DNA reads as TGCGCCAGCAGCTTAACTAGCGGGACCCACAATGAGCAGTTCTTC. Its protein is CASSLTSGTHNEQFF.

The rearrangement links TRBV4-2 to TRBJ1-6, with TRBD1 as a possible D gene (6 bases). The germline gives CDR1 LGHNA, CDR2 YNFKEQ. The V gene lost 0 bases and the J gene lost 12 bases, with 12 bases spanning the gap. The CDR3 contains 14 residues. CDR3 in DNA: TGTGCCAGCAGCCAAGATACCACAGGGCGACCCCTCCACTTT. It is translated as CASSQDTTGRPLHF.

The chain uses TRBV6-4 and TRBJ1-1; 9 bases map to TRBD1. CDR1 and CDR2 (germline): MRHNA, SNTAGT. This CDR3 comprises 13 residues. Trimming cost V 5 bases and J 3 bases; bases outside gene matches: 1. The CDR3 region is CASSRTGDTEAFF. CDR3 in DNA: TGTGCCAGCAGTCGGACAGGGGACACTGAAGCTTTCTTT.

This clone was observed a single time. As DNA, the CDR3 is TGTGCCAGCAGCCCGCTAGCGGGAGGGGTCCAAGAGACCCAGTACTTC. Residues: CASSPLAGGVQETQYF. The gene calls are TRBV7-2 and TRBJ2-5, with TRBD2 matching over 12 bases. Germline lookup yields CDR1 SGHTA and CDR2 FQGNSA. Germline trimming cut 5 bases from V and 1 base from J; bases unmatched to any gene: 5. The CDR3 runs 16 residues.

In its sample, this clone was seen once. The V call is TRBV18, the J call TRBJ2-2; TRBD2 is a possible D gene (5 bases). Germline CDR1 reads KGHSH; CDR2 reads LQKENI. The CDR3 runs to 14 residues. V was trimmed by 11 bases and J by 0 bases, leaving 13 bases between them. In nucleotides, the CDR3 is TGTGCCGGCGGGTCGTTCGCGAACACCGGGGAGCTGTTTTTT. This translates into CAGGSFANTGELFF. The full variable domain, its missing parts supplied by reference TRBV18 and TRBJ2-2, is NAGVMQNPRHLVRRRGQEARLRCSPMKGHSHVYWYRQLPEEGLKFMVYLQKENIIDESGMPKERFSAEFPKEGPSILRIQQVVRGDSAAYFCAGGSFANTGELFFGEGSRLTVL.

The genes are TRBV7-2 and TRBJ2-2, with 12 bases identical to TRBD1. CDR1 and CDR2 from the germline V gene are SGHTA and FQGNSA. This CDR3 contains 14 residues. V lost 5 bases to trimming and J lost 6 bases; unmatched junction nucleotides: 1. Here the CDR3 reads CASSRDRGPGELFF. The CDR3 bases are TGTGCCAGCAGCCGGGACAGGGGGCCCGGGGAGCTGTTTTTT.

The chain combines TRBV15 with TRBJ1-2; D perhaps matches TRBD1 (6 bases). Deletions cut 5 bases from V and 5 bases from J, with 9 bases between. This CDR3 contains 12 residues. Germline assignment: CDR1 LNHNV and CDR2 YYDKDF (reference sequence). The CDR3 region has the DNA TGTGCCACCAGCCGGGACACGTATGGCTACACCTTC. It specifies CATSRDTYGYTF.

The chain couples TRBV5-1 to TRBJ2-2; 9 bases align to TRBD1. The ends lost 4 bases at V and 5 bases at J; junction bases unmatched: 6. From germline, CDR1 is SGHRS and CDR2 YFSETQ. The CDR3 is made up of 15 amino acids. CDR3 residues: CASSLQGAGTGELFF. The CDR3 DNA sequence: TGCGCCAGCAGCCTACAGGGGGCAGGTACCGGGGAGCTGTTTTTT.